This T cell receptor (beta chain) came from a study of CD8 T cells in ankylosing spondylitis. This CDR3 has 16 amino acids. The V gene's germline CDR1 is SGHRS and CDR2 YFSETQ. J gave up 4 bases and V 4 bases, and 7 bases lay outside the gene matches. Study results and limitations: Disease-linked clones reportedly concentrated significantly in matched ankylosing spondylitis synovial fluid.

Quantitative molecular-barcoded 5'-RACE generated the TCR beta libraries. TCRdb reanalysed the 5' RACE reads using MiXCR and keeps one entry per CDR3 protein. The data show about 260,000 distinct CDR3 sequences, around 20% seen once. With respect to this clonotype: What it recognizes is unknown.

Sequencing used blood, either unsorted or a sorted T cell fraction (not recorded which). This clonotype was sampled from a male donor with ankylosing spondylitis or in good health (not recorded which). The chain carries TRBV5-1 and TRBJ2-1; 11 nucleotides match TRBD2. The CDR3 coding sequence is TGCGCCAGCAGCCTCGCGACTAGCGGGGTTTACAATGAGCAGTTCTTC. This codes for CASSLATSGVYNEQFF.